Listed here is a single TCR beta chain. Germline V lookup: CDR1 LNHDA, CDR2 SQIVND (reference sequence). V lost 2 bases, J lost 0 bases, and 14 bases lay in between. The CDR3 has 17 amino acids. Only in-frame clones appear in the TCRdb table, and some are missing; sequencing was by immunoSEQ multiplex PCR. The sample consists of 40,000 to 60,000 clones, about four fifths of them appearing once. This entry comes from a study of PD-L1 blockade in urothelial cancer. Time point of the sample: pretreatment peripheral blood. This sample comprised PBMCs, obtained around atezolizumab (anti-PD-L1) treatment. The genes are TRBV19 and TRBJ1-3; no firm D call. This TCR derives from a man between 65 and 85 years old with urothelial cancer. CDR3 protein: CASSIFGGGSSGNTIYF. The CDR3 DNA reads as TGTGCCAGTAGTATATTCGGCGGCGGGAGCTCTGGAAACACCATATATTTT. The full variable domain, completed using reference TRBV19 and TRBJ1-3, is DGGITQSPKYLFRKEGQNVTLSCEQNLNHDAMYWYRQDPGQGLRLIYYSQIVNDFQKGDIAEGYSVSREKKESFPLTVTSAQKNPTAFYLCASSIFGGGSSGNTIYFGEGSWLTVV.